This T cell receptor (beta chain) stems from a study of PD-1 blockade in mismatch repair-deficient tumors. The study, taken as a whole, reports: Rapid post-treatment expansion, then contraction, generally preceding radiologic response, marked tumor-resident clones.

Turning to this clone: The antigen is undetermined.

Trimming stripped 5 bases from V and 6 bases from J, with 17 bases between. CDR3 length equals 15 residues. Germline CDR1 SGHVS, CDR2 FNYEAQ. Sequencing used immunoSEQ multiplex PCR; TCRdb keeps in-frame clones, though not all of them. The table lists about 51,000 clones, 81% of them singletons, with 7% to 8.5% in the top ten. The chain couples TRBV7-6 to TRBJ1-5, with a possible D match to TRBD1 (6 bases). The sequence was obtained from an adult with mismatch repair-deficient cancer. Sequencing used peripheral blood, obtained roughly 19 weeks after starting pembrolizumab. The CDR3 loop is CASSQGRGLSQPQHF. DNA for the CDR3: TGTGCCAGCAGCCAGGGGCGGGGTTTGAGTCAGCCCCAGCATTTT.